This T cell receptor beta chain was recorded in a study of OX40 agonist ivuxolimab in advanced cancers. TCRdb's copy holds only in-frame clones and misses some; the assay was immunoSEQ multiplex PCR. The sample includes tens of thousands of clones, about 83% of them seen just once. Germline assignment: CDR1 LNHNV and CDR2 YYDKDF (reference sequence). The J segment lost 2 bases and the V segment lost 2 bases, leaving 9 bases of the junction unmatched. The CDR3 has 18 residues. The clonotype comes from an adult with an advanced solid tumor such as melanoma, head and neck, liver or kidney cancer. The rearrangement uses TRBV15 and TRBJ1-5, with TRBD1 identical over 10 bases. Here the sequenced sample was CD4+ or CD8+ T cells sorted from blood, taken in a trial of the OX40 agonist ivuxolimab. The CDR3 loop reads CATSRRDRGGIRNQPQHF. The CDR3 DNA reads as TGTGCCACCAGCAGAAGGGACAGGGGAGGTATCCGCAATCAGCCCCAGCATTTT.